These T cell receptor beta chains were read from a single sample in a study of blood T cell repertoires in COVID-19. Using immunoSEQ multiplex PCR, the repertoire was profiled, and TCRdb retains in-frame clones only, with some absent. This table holds 70,000 to 100,000 clones, around 90% found once. The specimen was peripheral blood. These receptors all come from a human donor in a cohort sampled during active COVID-19. Both conserved end residues are part of each CDR3. Fields, in order: clone size, V gene, J gene, D gene, CDR3 DNA, CDR3 protein. D genes are given only for firm matches. For some rows the clone size is stated as once, few or many, or as a class when expanded; others skip it.

clone size: once; V gene: TRBV21-1; J gene: TRBJ2-1; D gene: -; CDR3 DNA: TGTGCCAGCAGCAAAGGAGGGGGTGAGTTCTTC; CDR3 protein: CASSKGGGEFF
clone size: once; V gene: TRBV11-3; J gene: TRBJ2-1; D gene: -; CDR3 DNA: TGTGCCAGCAGCCCCGGCGGAGCCTCCACCTTTGAGCAGTTCTTC; CDR3 protein: CASSPGGASTFEQFF
clone size: -; V gene: TRBV18; J gene: TRBJ2-1; D gene: TRBD2; CDR3 DNA: TGTGCCAGCTCACCTCTGACTAGCGGTTCATCCTACAATGAGCAGTTCTTC; CDR3 protein: CASSPLTSGSSYNEQFF
clone size: -; V gene: TRBV10-3; J gene: TRBJ1-5; D gene: -; CDR3 DNA: TGTGCCATCAGTGACCGGGGAGGCAATCAGCCCCAGCATTTT; CDR3 protein: CAISDRGGNQPQHF
clone size: -; V gene: TRBV7-6; J gene: TRBJ2-1; D gene: -; CDR3 DNA: TGTGCCAGCAGCCCTAACTCTCTCGATGAGCAGTTCTTC; CDR3 protein: CASSPNSLDEQFF
clone size: -; V gene: TRBV19; J gene: TRBJ2-2; D gene: -; CDR3 DNA: TGTGCCAGTACGGGACTTGGGGTCGGGGAGCTGTTTTTT; CDR3 protein: CASTGLGVGELFF
clone size: -; V gene: TRBV9; J gene: TRBJ1-2; D gene: TRBD1; CDR3 DNA: TGTGCCAGCAGCGTAGAGGGGACAGGGAATGGCTACACCTTC; CDR3 protein: CASSVEGTGNGYTF
clone size: -; V gene: TRBV19; J gene: TRBJ2-1; D gene: -; CDR3 DNA: TGTGCCAGTAGTACTGAAACTAGGACCGGCTCGATTCAGTCCTACAATGAGCAGTTCTTC; CDR3 protein: CASSTETRTGSIQSYNEQFF
clone size: once; V gene: TRBV18; J gene: TRBJ2-5; D gene: TRBD2; CDR3 DNA: TGTGCCAGCTCACCACCGGGACTAGCGGGCAAACAAGAGACCCAGTACTTC; CDR3 protein: CASSPPGLAGKQETQYF
clone size: once; V gene: TRBV6-6; J gene: TRBJ2-7; D gene: TRBD1; CDR3 DNA: TGTGCCAGCAGTTACTCGAGGGGACAGGGGTACGAGCAGTACTTC; CDR3 protein: CASSYSRGQGYEQYF
clone size: -; V gene: TRBV19; J gene: TRBJ2-2; D gene: TRBD2; CDR3 DNA: TGTGCCAGTAGTACCGCCTCGGAGCGGGAGCTCGGGGAGCTGTTTTTT; CDR3 protein: CASSTASERELGELFF
clone size: -; V gene: TRBV7-8; J gene: TRBJ2-5; D gene: TRBD1; CDR3 DNA: TGTGCCAGCAATACAGGACAGGGGCAAGAGACCCAGTACTTC; CDR3 protein: CASNTGQGQETQYF
clone size: few; V gene: TRBV6-2/TRBV6-3; J gene: TRBJ1-2; D gene: TRBD1; CDR3 DNA: TGTGCCAGCAGTTCACCGGGACAGGGGATAAGTGGCTACACCTTC; CDR3 protein: CASSSPGQGISGYTF
clone size: once; V gene: TRBV3-1/TRBV3-2; J gene: TRBJ1-1; D gene: TRBD1; CDR3 DNA: TGTGCCAGCAGCGCCCGGGACAGGGCGACTGAAGCTTTCTTT; CDR3 protein: CASSARDRATEAFF
clone size: once; V gene: TRBV5-8; J gene: TRBJ2-1; D gene: -; CDR3 DNA: TGTGCCAGCAGCTTCCGGGGGGCCTCCTACAATGAGCAGTTCTTC; CDR3 protein: CASSFRGASYNEQFF
clone size: -; V gene: TRBV5-8; J gene: TRBJ1-3; D gene: -; CDR3 DNA: TGTGCCAGCAGCTTGATGGGCGGGAGCTCTGGAAACACCATATATTTT; CDR3 protein: CASSLMGGSSGNTIYF
clone size: -; V gene: TRBV18; J gene: TRBJ1-1; D gene: -; CDR3 DNA: TGTGCCAGCTCACCAACGGACAGCATGAACACTGAAGCTTTCTTT; CDR3 protein: CASSPTDSMNTEAFF
clone size: -; V gene: TRBV19; J gene: TRBJ2-7; D gene: TRBD1; CDR3 DNA: TGTGCCAGCCGGGACAGGCTCAGCTCCTACGAGCAGTACTTC; CDR3 protein: CASRDRLSSYEQYF
clone size: -; V gene: TRBV5-8; J gene: TRBJ2-7; D gene: -; CDR3 DNA: TGTGCCAGCAGCTTAGGACAGTCTTACGAGCAGTACTTC; CDR3 protein: CASSLGQSYEQYF
clone size: -; V gene: TRBV5-3; J gene: TRBJ1-5; D gene: -; CDR3 DNA: TGTGCCAGAAGCTTGGCTCCTTCCGGAGGTCAGCCCCAGCATTTT; CDR3 protein: CARSLAPSGGQPQHF
clone size: -; V gene: TRBV11-2; J gene: TRBJ1-2; D gene: -; CDR3 DNA: TGTGCCAGCAGCTTAGTCCCAGGGATAGATGGCTACACCTTC; CDR3 protein: CASSLVPGIDGYTF
clone size: once; V gene: TRBV6-4; J gene: TRBJ1-2; D gene: TRBD1; CDR3 DNA: TGTGCCAGCAGTCCAACACCGGGACAGAATGTCTATGGCTACACCTTC; CDR3 protein: CASSPTPGQNVYGYTF
clone size: -; V gene: TRBV6-5; J gene: TRBJ1-4; D gene: -; CDR3 DNA: TGTGCCAGCAGTAGGGTAGGGGTCGCGGATGAAAAACTGTTTTTT; CDR3 protein: CASSRVGVADEKLFF
clone size: -; V gene: TRBV18; J gene: TRBJ2-1; D gene: -; CDR3 DNA: TGTGCCAGCTCACCAACCGGGACTTACGTAACCAGTGAGCAGTTCTTC; CDR3 protein: CASSPTGTYVTSEQFF
clone size: -; V gene: TRBV11-2; J gene: TRBJ2-1; D gene: TRBD2; CDR3 DNA: TGTGCCAGTCAACCTCTAGCGGGGGGCACCAATGAGCAGTTCTTC; CDR3 protein: CASQPLAGGTNEQFF
clone size: -; V gene: TRBV21-1; J gene: TRBJ1-2; D gene: -; CDR3 DNA: TGTGCCAGCAGCAAAGGCAGTTACTATGGCTACACCTTC; CDR3 protein: CASSKGSYYGYTF
clone size: -; V gene: TRBV4-1; J gene: TRBJ2-3; D gene: -; CDR3 DNA: TGCGCCAGCAGCCCATTAGGACTATCTATTTCAGATACGCAGTATTTT; CDR3 protein: CASSPLGLSISDTQYF
clone size: -; V gene: TRBV30; J gene: TRBJ1-6; D gene: TRBD1; CDR3 DNA: TGTGCCTGGAGGGGGACAGGGGGTTCACCCCTCCACTTT; CDR3 protein: CAWRGTGGSPLHF
clone size: few; V gene: TRBV5-1; J gene: TRBJ1-3; D gene: TRBD1; CDR3 DNA: TGCGCCAGCAGCGGGGGACAGGGCCCAACTGGAAACACCATATATTTT; CDR3 protein: CASSGGQGPTGNTIYF
clone size: -; V gene: TRBV6-2/TRBV6-3; J gene: TRBJ1-1; D gene: -; CDR3 DNA: TGTGCCAGCAGTTACTTGTGGGCCATCATGAACACTGAAGCTTTCTTT; CDR3 protein: CASSYLWAIMNTEAFF
clone size: -; V gene: TRBV2; J gene: TRBJ1-3; D gene: -; CDR3 DNA: TGTGCCAGCAGTGGAGGGACTGGAAACACCATATATTTT; CDR3 protein: CASSGGTGNTIYF
clone size: -; V gene: TRBV7-2; J gene: TRBJ2-7; D gene: TRBD1; CDR3 DNA: TGTGCCAGCAGCGGGACAGGGGAAGCCTACGAGCAGTACTTC; CDR3 protein: CASSGTGEAYEQYF
clone size: -; V gene: TRBV7-9; J gene: TRBJ1-4; D gene: TRBD1; CDR3 DNA: TGTGCCAGCAGTGAACCGGGACAGAGGCATGAAAAACTGTTTTTT; CDR3 protein: CASSEPGQRHEKLFF
clone size: -; V gene: TRBV28; J gene: TRBJ2-5; D gene: -; CDR3 DNA: TGTGCCAGCAGTTTAGGAGGCGGAGAGACCCAGTACTTC; CDR3 protein: CASSLGGGETQYF
clone size: -; V gene: TRBV30; J gene: TRBJ1-1; D gene: TRBD1; CDR3 DNA: TGTGCCTGGAATTGGGGACAGGGTCCCGTCGGAGTGAACACTGAAGCTTTCTTT; CDR3 protein: CAWNWGQGPVGVNTEAFF
clone size: -; V gene: TRBV27; J gene: TRBJ2-7; D gene: TRBD1; CDR3 DNA: TGTGCCAGCAGTTTCAAAGGACAGGGAACCTACGAGCAGTACTTC; CDR3 protein: CASSFKGQGTYEQYF
clone size: -; V gene: TRBV5-6; J gene: TRBJ1-4; D gene: TRBD1; CDR3 DNA: TGTGCCAGCAGCCGTGACAGGGCTGGAGAAAAACTGTTTTTT; CDR3 protein: CASSRDRAGEKLFF
clone size: -; V gene: TRBV12-3/TRBV12-4; J gene: TRBJ2-3; D gene: -; CDR3 DNA: TGTGCCAGCAGTAACCGGGACACTCAAACGCAGTATTTT; CDR3 protein: CASSNRDTQTQYF
clone size: -; V gene: TRBV30; J gene: TRBJ1-1; D gene: -; CDR3 DNA: TGTGCCTGGAGTGACAACAGATACACTGAAGCTTTCTTT; CDR3 protein: CAWSDNRYTEAFF
clone size: -; V gene: TRBV7-2; J gene: TRBJ1-1; D gene: -; CDR3 DNA: TGTGCCAGCAGCTTATCGCGGGACACTGAAGCTTTCTTT; CDR3 protein: CASSLSRDTEAFF
clone size: once; V gene: TRBV6-4; J gene: TRBJ2-1; D gene: TRBD1; CDR3 DNA: TGTGCCAGCAGTAGGACCACCGGGACAGGGGACAATGAGCAGTTCTTC; CDR3 protein: CASSRTTGTGDNEQFF
clone size: -; V gene: TRBV4-1; J gene: TRBJ1-1; D gene: TRBD1; CDR3 DNA: TGCGCCAGCAGCCAAGACCCGGGACAGGGGATTCGTAATGAAGCTTTCTTT; CDR3 protein: CASSQDPGQGIRNEAFF
clone size: -; V gene: TRBV3-1/TRBV3-2; J gene: TRBJ1-1; D gene: TRBD1; CDR3 DNA: TGTGCCAGCAGCCCGAACGACAGGGGTGCGAACACTGAAGCTTTCTTT; CDR3 protein: CASSPNDRGANTEAFF
clone size: few; V gene: TRBV7-9; J gene: TRBJ2-7; D gene: TRBD2; CDR3 DNA: TGTGCCAGCAGCTTAAACGGGGGACTAGCGCCAGCCTACGAGCAGTACTTC; CDR3 protein: CASSLNGGLAPAYEQYF
clone size: -; V gene: TRBV18; J gene: TRBJ2-3; D gene: -; CDR3 DNA: TGTGCCAGCTCACCAAGCCCCGGGGGGCAGACAGATACGCAGTATTTT; CDR3 protein: CASSPSPGGQTDTQYF
clone size: -; V gene: TRBV19; J gene: TRBJ2-3; D gene: TRBD2; CDR3 DNA: TGTGCCAGTTTCCCGCGGGGGGGGAGCACAGATACGCAGTATTTT; CDR3 protein: CASFPRGGSTDTQYF
clone size: -; V gene: TRBV28; J gene: TRBJ2-3; D gene: -; CDR3 DNA: TGTGCCAGCAGTTTAGCAGGGGCAGATACGCAGTATTTT; CDR3 protein: CASSLAGADTQYF
clone size: -; V gene: TRBV19; J gene: TRBJ1-2; D gene: TRBD1; CDR3 DNA: TGTGCCAGTAGTCCCCCTCGACAGGGGCGGGGGGGTGGCTACACCTTC; CDR3 protein: CASSPPRQGRGGGYTF
clone size: -; V gene: TRBV5-1; J gene: TRBJ1-1; D gene: TRBD1; CDR3 DNA: TGCGCCAGCAGCTTATCCGGGACAGAGAACACTGAAGCTTTCTTT; CDR3 protein: CASSLSGTENTEAFF
clone size: -; V gene: TRBV28; J gene: TRBJ2-7; D gene: -; CDR3 DNA: TGTGCCAGCAGTTTAGGGGGAACAGGGTACGAGCAGTACTTC; CDR3 protein: CASSLGGTGYEQYF
clone size: few; V gene: TRBV19; J gene: TRBJ2-7; D gene: -; CDR3 DNA: TGTGCCAGTAGTCCCCAGACAGGAGCTTACCTCTACGAGCAGTACTTC; CDR3 protein: CASSPQTGAYLYEQYF
clone size: -; V gene: TRBV29-1; J gene: TRBJ2-5; D gene: TRBD2; CDR3 DNA: TGCAGCGTTCCTAGCGGGGGGGCCTCAGAGACCCAGTACTTC; CDR3 protein: CSVPSGGASETQYF